The 2 T cell receptor beta chains in this list originate from one sample, sequenced in a study of shared clonotypes between healthy human individuals. The repertoire was sequenced with immunoSEQ multiplex PCR; TCRdb's copy has only in-frame clones and lacks some. The sample records 490,000 or so clones, approximately 79% being singletons. The sequencing input was PBMCs. The receptor set was obtained from a woman aged 40-49 years in good health. Some clones in this sample may be carry-over from other donors' samples.

The chain couples TRBV6-1 to TRBJ2-1; 11 positions match TRBD2. CDR1 and CDR2 (germline): MNHNS, SASEGT. Unmatched junction bases numbered 6, after V lost 10 bases and J lost 4 bases. This CDR3 has 14 amino acids. CDR3 DNA: TGTGCCACAAAGGTAGCGGGAGGGTACAATGAGCAGTTCTTC. Protein product: CATKVAGGYNEQFF.

This clone was seen only a few times. The V call is TRBV7-9, the J call TRBJ1-2; 9 bases align to TRBD1. Germline CDR1 and CDR2: SEHNR and FQNEAQ (reference sequence). With 3 bases clipped from V and 1 base from J, the junction kept 3 bases outside the gene matches. The CDR3 length is 15 residues. DNA for the CDR3: TGTGCCAGCAGCTTTCCGGGACAGGGTAACTATGGCTACACCTTC. Translated: CASSFPGQGNYGYTF.